These T cell receptor beta chains were read from a single sample in a study of human T cells and chemical hapten exposure. TCRdb independently ran MiXCR on the RACE reads; one entry per CDR3 protein. Here the sample spans approximately 350,000 distinct CDR3 sequences, around 7% being singletons. Sequencing was performed on whole blood, taken in connection with sensitization to the hapten diphenylcyclopropenone (DPC). The receptors here all came from a woman under 30 with alopecia areata. Some clones in this sample may be carry-over from other donors' samples. CDR3s include the opening cysteine and the closing phenylalanine or tryptophan. The D gene is left open where the match is weak. Not every row has a clone size; where given, it reads once, few, many or a size class.

>TRBV20-1|many|TRBD2|TRBJ2-3
CSARVRGLADTDTQYF
TGCAGTGCTCGCGTACGGGGACTAGCGGACACAGATACGCAGTATTTT
>TRBV18|few|-|TRBJ2-7
CASSPPGQDPYEQYF
TGTGCCAGCTCACCACCGGGACAAGATCCCTACGAGCAGTACTTC
>TRBV7-9|few|-|TRBJ1-1
CASSLAQGRTEAFF
TGTGCCAGCAGCTTAGCGCAGGGGCGCACTGAAGCTTTCTTT
>TRBV4-2|few|-|TRBJ2-1
CASSQIVAGFNNEQFF
TGTGCCAGCAGCCAAATCGTAGCTGGGTTCAACAATGAGCAGTTCTTC
>TRBV3-1|many|-|TRBJ2-2
CATKKGRVNTGELFF
TGTGCCACTAAAAAGGGCAGGGTGAACACCGGGGAGCTGTTTTTT
>TRBV28|many|TRBD1|TRBJ1-4
CASSFAQDRGGEKLFF
TGTGCCAGCAGTTTTGCCCAAGACAGGGGGGGTGAAAAACTGTTTTTT
>TRBV6-6|-|TRBD1|TRBJ1-6
CASSYPGQYNSPLHF
TGTGCCAGCAGTTACCCGGGACAGTATAATTCACCCCTCCACTTT
>TRBV7-4|-|-|TRBJ1-5
CASSFQGLPYQPQHF
TGTGCCAGCAGCTTTCAGGGGCTTCCCTATCAGCCCCAGCATTTT
>TRBV10-3|many|TRBD2|TRBJ2-3
CAIRQTSGGGTDTQYF
TGTGCCATCAGGCAAACTAGCGGGGGAGGCACAGATACGCAGTATTTT
>TRBV7-2|-|-|TRBJ2-7
CASSSGHPYEQYF
TGTGCCAGCAGCTCAGGACACCCTTACGAGCAGTACTTC
>TRBV3-1|few|-|TRBJ1-1
CASSQAIVMNTEAFF
TGTGCCAGCAGCCAAGCAATCGTTATGAACACTGAAGCTTTCTTT
>TRBV6-5|many|TRBD2|TRBJ2-3
CASSLAGGGDTQYF
TGTGCCAGCAGTCTAGCGGGGGGGGGAGATACGCAGTATTTT
>TRBV29-1|-|TRBD2|TRBJ2-3
CSAETSGETDTQYF
TGCAGCGCCGAGACTAGCGGGGAGACAGATACGCAGTATTTT
>TRBV12-3/TRBV12-4|few|-|TRBJ1-2
CASSLGAGFEYGYTF
TGTGCCAGCAGTTTAGGGGCAGGATTCGAGTATGGCTACACCTTC
>TRBV14|-|TRBD1|TRBJ1-2
CASTGEGQGFYGYTF
TGTGCCAGCACCGGAGAGGGACAGGGCTTCTATGGCTACACCTTC
>TRBV12-3/TRBV12-4|-|-|TRBJ1-5
CASSGDRGYGDQPQHF
TGTGCCAGCAGCGGGGATAGGGGGTACGGAGATCAGCCCCAGCATTTT
>TRBV29-1|few|TRBD2|TRBJ2-5
CSVSGGNQETQYF
TGCAGCGTATCCGGGGGGAACCAAGAGACCCAGTACTTC
>TRBV29-1|many|-|TRBJ2-3
CSSVGGAGDTQYF
TGCAGCTCAGTTGGGGGGGCCGGAGATACGCAGTATTTT
>TRBV6-5|few|-|TRBJ1-4
CASSYGPGIPEKLFF
TGTGCCAGCAGTTATGGTCCAGGGATCCCTGAAAAACTGTTTTTT
>TRBV18|many|-|TRBJ1-5
CASSPYNQPQHF
TGTGCCAGCTCACCTTATAATCAGCCCCAGCATTTT